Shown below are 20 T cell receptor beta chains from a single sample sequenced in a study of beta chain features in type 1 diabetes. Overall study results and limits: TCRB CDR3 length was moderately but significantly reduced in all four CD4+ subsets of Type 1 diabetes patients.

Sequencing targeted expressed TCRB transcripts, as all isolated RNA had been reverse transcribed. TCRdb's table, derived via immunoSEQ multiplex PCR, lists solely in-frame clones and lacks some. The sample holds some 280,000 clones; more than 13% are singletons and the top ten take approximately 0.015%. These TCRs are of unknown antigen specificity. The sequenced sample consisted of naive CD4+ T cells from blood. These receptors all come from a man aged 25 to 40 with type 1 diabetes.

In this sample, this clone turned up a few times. CDR3 nucleotides: TGTGCCAGCTCACCAACCCAGAGGAGCGAAGCTTTCTTT. It translates to CASSPTQRSEAFF. The genes are TRBV18 and TRBJ1-1; no clear D gene. The CDR3 loop spans 13 amino acids. CDR1 is KGHSH and CDR2 is LQKENI in the germline V gene. V was trimmed by 2 bases and J by 8 bases, leaving 12 bases between them.

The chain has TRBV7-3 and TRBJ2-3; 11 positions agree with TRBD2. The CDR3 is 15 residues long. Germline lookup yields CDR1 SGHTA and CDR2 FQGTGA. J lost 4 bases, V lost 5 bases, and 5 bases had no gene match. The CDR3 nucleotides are TGTGCCAGCAGCCCGGGGACTAGCGGAGCAGATACGCAGTATTTT. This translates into CASSPGTSGADTQYF.

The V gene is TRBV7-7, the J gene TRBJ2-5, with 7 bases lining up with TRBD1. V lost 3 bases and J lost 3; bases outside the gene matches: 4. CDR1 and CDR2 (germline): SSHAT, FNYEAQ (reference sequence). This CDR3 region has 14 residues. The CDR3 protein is CASSFGQDKETQYF. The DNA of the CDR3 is TGTGCCAGCAGCTTTGGACAGGACAAAGAGACCCAGTACTTC.

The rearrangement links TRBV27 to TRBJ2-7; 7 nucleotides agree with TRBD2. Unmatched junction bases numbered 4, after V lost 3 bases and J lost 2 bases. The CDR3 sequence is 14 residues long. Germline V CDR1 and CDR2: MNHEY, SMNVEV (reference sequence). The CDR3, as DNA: TGTGCCAGCAGTTTGAGGGACTATACCTACGAGCAGTACTTC. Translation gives CASSLRDYTYEQYF.

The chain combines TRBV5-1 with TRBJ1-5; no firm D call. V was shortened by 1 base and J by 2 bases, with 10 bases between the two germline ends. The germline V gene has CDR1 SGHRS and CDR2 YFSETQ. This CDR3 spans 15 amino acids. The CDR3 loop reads CASSLTGIRNQPQHF. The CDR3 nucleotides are TGCGCCAGCAGCTTGACGGGTATACGCAATCAGCCCCAGCATTTT.

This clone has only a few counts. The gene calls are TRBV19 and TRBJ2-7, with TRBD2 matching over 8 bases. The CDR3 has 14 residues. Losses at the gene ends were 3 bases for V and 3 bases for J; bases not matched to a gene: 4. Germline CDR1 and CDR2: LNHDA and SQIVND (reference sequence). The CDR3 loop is CASSMSGSNYEQYF. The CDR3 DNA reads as TGTGCCAGTAGTATGAGCGGGAGTAACTACGAGCAGTACTTC.

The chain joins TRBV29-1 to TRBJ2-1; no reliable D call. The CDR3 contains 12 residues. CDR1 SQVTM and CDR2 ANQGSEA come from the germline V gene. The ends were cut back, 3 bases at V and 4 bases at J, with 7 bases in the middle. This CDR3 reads CSVEPEYNEQFF. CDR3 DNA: TGCAGCGTTGAGCCGGAGTACAATGAGCAGTTCTTC.

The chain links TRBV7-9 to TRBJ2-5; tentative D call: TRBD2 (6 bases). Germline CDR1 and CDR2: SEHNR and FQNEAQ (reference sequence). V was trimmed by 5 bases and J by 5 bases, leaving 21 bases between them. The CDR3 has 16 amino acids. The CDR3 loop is CASSPLRWGGRETQYF. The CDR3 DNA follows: TGTGCCAGCAGCCCCCTCCGCTGGGGAGGAAGGGAGACCCAGTACTTC. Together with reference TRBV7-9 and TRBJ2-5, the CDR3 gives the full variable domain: DTGVSQNPRHKITKRGQNVTFRCDPISEHNRLYWYRQTLGQGPEFLTYFQNEAQLEKSRLLSDRFSAERPKGSFSTLEIQRTEQGDSAMYLCASSPLRWGGRETQYFGPGTRLLVL.

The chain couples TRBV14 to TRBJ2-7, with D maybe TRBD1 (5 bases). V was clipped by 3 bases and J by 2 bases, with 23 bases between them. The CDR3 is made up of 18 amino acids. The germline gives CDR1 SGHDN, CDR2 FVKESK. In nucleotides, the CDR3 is TGTGCCAGCAGCCACAACAGGTATAGGGCCCAGGCCGCCTACGAGCAGTACTTC. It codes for CASSHNRYRAQAAYEQYF.

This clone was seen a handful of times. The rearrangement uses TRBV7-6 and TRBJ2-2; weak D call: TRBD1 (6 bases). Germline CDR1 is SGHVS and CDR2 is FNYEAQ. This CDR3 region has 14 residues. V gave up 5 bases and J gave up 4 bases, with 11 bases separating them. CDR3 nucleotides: TGTGCCAGCAGCCACCGAGGGGGCACCGGGGAGCTGTTTTTT. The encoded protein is CASSHRGGTGELFF.

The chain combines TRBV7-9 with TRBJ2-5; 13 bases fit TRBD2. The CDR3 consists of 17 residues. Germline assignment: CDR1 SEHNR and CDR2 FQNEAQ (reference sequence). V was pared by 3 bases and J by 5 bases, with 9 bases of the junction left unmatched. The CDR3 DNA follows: TGTGCCAGCAGCTTGCTGGCCGGGACTAGCGGGACGGAGACCCAGTACTTC. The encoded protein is CASSLLAGTSGTETQYF. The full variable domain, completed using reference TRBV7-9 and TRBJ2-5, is DTGVSQNPRHKITKRGQNVTFRCDPISEHNRLYWYRQTLGQGPEFLTYFQNEAQLEKSRLLSDRFSAERPKGSFSTLEIQRTEQGDSAMYLCASSLLAGTSGTETQYFGPGTRLLVL.

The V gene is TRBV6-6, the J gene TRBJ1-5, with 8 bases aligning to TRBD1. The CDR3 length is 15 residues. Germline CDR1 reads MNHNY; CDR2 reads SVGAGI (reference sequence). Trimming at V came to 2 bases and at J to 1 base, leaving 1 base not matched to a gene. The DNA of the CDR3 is TGTGCCAGCAGTTACGGACAGGGCAGCAATCAGCCCCAGCATTTT. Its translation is CASSYGQGSNQPQHF.

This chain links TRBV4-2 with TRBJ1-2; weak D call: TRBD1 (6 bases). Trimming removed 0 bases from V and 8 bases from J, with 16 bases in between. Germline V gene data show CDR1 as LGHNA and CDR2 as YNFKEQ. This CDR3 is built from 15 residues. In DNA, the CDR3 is TGTGCCAGCAGCCAAGATAAACAGGGATTGAAAGGCTACACCTTC. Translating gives CASSQDKQGLKGYTF.

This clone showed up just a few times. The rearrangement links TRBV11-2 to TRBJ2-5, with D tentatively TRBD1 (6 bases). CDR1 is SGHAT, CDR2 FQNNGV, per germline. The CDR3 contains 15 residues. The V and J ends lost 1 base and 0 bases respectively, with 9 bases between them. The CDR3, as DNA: TGTGCCAGCAGCTTAGTGAGGGGGTACCAAGAGACCCAGTACTTC. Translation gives CASSLVRGYQETQYF.

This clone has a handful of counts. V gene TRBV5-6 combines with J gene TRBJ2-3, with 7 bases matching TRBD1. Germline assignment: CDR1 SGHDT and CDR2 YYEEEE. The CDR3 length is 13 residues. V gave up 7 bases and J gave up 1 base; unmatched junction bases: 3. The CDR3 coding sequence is TGTGCCAGCTTGGACAGGCGCACAGATACGCAGTATTTT. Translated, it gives CASLDRRTDTQYF. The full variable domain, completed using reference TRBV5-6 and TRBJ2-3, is DAGVTQSPTHLIKTRGQQVTLRCSPKSGHDTVSWYQQALGQGPQFIFQYYEEEERQRGNFPDRFSGHQFPNYSSELNVNALLLGDSALYLCASLDRRTDTQYFGPGTRLTVL.

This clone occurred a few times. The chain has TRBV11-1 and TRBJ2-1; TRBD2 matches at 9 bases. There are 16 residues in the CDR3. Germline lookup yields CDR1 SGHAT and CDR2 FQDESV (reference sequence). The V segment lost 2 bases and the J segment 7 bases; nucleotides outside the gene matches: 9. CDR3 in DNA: TGTGCCAGCAGCTTAAGGTTGGCGGGAGGGTTAAATGAGCAGTTCTTC. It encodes CASSLRLAGGLNEQFF.

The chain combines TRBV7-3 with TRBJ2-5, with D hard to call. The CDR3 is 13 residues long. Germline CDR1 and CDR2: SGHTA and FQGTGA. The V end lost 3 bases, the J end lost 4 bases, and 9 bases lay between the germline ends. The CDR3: CASSFAPGETQYF. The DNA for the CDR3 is TGTGCCAGCAGCTTCGCACCGGGAGAGACCCAGTACTTC.

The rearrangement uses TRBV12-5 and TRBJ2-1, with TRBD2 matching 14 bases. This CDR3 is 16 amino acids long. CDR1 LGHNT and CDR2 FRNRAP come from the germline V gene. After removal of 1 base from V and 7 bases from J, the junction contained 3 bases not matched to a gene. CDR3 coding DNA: TGTGCTAGTGGTTTGGGGACTAGCGGGAGGTTGAATGAGCAGTTCTTC. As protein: CASGLGTSGRLNEQFF.

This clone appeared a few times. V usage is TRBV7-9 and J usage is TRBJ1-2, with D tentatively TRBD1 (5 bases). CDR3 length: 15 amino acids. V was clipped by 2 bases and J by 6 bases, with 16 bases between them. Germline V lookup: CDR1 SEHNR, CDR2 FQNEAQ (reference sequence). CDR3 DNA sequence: TGTGCCAGCAGCTTAAAAGGGGAAGTTCGGCATGGCTACACCTTC. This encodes CASSLKGEVRHGYTF.

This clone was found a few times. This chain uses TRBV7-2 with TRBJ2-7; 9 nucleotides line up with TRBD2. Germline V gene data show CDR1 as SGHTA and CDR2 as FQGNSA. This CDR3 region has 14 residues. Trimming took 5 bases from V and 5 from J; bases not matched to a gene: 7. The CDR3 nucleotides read TGTGCCAGCAGCGCCTACCTAGCGGGAAACGAGCAGTACTTC. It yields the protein CASSAYLAGNEQYF.